The following is a T cell receptor beta chain sequence with its context. Its antigen is unknown. These data belong to a study of graft-versus-host responses after intestinal transplantation. In the study overall: All recipients got anti-thymocyte globulin induction, then tacrolimus and steroids for approximately three years.

Findings of the study overall: Individuals who had graft-donor T cell macrochimerism had allografts that showed high graft-versus-host to host-versus-graft clonal ratios.

Profiled with immunoSEQ multiplex PCR; TCRdb holds only in-frame clones, not every one. The sample has around 67,000 clones; about 80% are singletons. Trimming cost V 3 bases and J 2 bases, with 5 bases left between them. The CDR3 contains 14 residues. Germline V gene sequence: CDR1 SGHTA, CDR2 FQGTGA. The rearrangement joins TRBV7-3 to TRBJ1-6, with D possibly being TRBD1 (5 bases). The clonotype originates from a human donor who was the organ donor for an intestinal transplant. Sequencing used unstimulated CD4+ T cells sorted from spleen or lymph node cells, obtained before transplant. As DNA, the CDR3 is TGTGCCAGCAGCTTGGACACCTATAATTCACCCCTCCACTTT. The encoded protein is CASSLDTYNSPLHF. The entire variable domain, with the rest obtained from reference TRBV7-3 and TRBJ1-6, is as follows: GAGVSQTPSNKVTEKGKYVELRCDPISGHTALYWYRQSLGQGPEFLIYFQGTGAADDSGLPNDRFFAVRPEGSVSTLKIQRTERGDSAVYLCASSLDTYNSPLHFGNGTRLTVT.